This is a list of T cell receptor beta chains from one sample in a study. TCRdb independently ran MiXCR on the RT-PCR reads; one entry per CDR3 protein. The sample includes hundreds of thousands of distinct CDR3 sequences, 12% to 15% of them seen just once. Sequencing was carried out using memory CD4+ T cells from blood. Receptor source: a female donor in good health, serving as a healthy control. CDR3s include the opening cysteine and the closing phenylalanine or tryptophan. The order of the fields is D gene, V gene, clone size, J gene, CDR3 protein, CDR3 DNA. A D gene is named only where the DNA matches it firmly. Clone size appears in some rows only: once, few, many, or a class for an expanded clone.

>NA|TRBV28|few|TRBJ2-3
CASTLWGRSPGADTQYF
TGTGCCAGCACCCTTTGGGGACGGAGCCCAGGGGCAGATACGCAGTATTTT
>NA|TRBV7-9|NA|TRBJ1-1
CASSWEGTANTEAFF
TGTGCCAGCAGCTGGGAGGGGACGGCGAACACTGAAGCTTTCTTT
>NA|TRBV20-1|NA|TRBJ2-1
CSASKAPLGGGAYNEQFF
TGCAGTGCTAGCAAGGCCCCTCTAGGGGGAGGAGCCTACAATGAGCAGTTCTTC
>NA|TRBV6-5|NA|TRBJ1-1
CASSSNLRMNTEAFF
TGTGCCAGCAGTTCCAACCTCCGTATGAACACTGAAGCTTTCTTT
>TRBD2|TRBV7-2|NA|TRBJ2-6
CASSAGVSGANVLTF
TGTGCCAGCAGCGCGGGGGTCTCTGGGGCCAACGTCCTGACTTTC
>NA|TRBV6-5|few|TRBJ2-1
CASSYSGLTAHVF
TGTGCCAGCAGTTACTCGGGACTCACAGCCCACGTCTTC
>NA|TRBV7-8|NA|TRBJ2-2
CASSLQLVTGELFF
TGTGCCAGCAGCTTACAGTTGGTCACCGGGGAGCTGTTTTTT
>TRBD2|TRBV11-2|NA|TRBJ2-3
CASSLGGLAGGTDTQYF
TGTGCCAGCAGCTTAGGGGGACTAGCGGGGGGAACAGATACGCAGTATTTT
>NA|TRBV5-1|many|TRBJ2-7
CASSERTGLEQYF
TGCGCCAGCAGCGAGAGGACCGGACTCGAGCAGTACTTC
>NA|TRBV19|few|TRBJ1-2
CASRLAAQGLYGYTF
TGTGCCAGTAGACTCGCGGCGCAGGGCCTCTATGGCTACACCTTC
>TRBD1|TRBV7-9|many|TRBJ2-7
CASGTATPYEQYF
TGTGCCAGCGGGACAGCCACTCCCTACGAGCAGTACTTC
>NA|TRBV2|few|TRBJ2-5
CASTADQETQYF
TGTGCCAGCACCGCCGACCAAGAGACCCAGTACTTC
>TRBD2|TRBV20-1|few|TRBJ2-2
CSASGRGRVTGELFF
TGCAGTGCTAGTGGGAGGGGACGGGTCACCGGGGAGCTGTTTTTT
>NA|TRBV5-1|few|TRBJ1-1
CASSVSRNTEAFF
TGCGCCAGCAGCGTTTCACGGAACACTGAAGCTTTCTTT
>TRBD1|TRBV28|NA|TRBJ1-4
CASSSGTDRAKLFF
TGTGCCAGCAGTTCCGGGACAGATAGGGCAAAACTGTTTTTT
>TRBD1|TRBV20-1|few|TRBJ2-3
CSAEDRGGFTDTQYF
TGCAGTGCTGAAGACAGGGGGGGATTCACAGATACGCAGTATTTT
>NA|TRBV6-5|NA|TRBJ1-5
CASSYSLGANQPQHF
TGTGCCAGCAGTTACTCATTAGGGGCCAATCAGCCCCAGCATTTT
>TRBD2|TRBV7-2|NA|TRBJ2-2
CASSYRASGSKSELFF
TGTGCCAGCAGCTACAGGGCTAGCGGGAGTAAATCGGAGCTGTTTTTT
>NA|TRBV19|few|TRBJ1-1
CASSAGTAQIEAFF
TGTGCCAGTAGTGCCGGGACGGCACAAATTGAAGCTTTCTTT
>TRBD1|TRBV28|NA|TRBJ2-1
CASSSTGVSYNEQFF
TGTGCCAGCAGTTCCACAGGGGTATCCTACAATGAGCAGTTCTTC
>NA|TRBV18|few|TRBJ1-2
CASSPRTTASNYGYTF
TGTGCCAGCTCACCACGTACGACAGCTTCTAACTATGGCTACACCTTC
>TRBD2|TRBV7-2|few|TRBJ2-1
CASSLGGRALNEQFF
TGTGCCAGCAGCTTAGGGGGGAGGGCCCTCAATGAGCAGTTCTTC
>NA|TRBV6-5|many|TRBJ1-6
CASRIQGLHSPLHF
TGTGCCAGCAGGATACAGGGACTTCATTCACCCCTCCACTTT
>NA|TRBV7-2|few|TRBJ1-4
CASSLGQVTGEKLFF
TGTGCCAGCAGCTTAGGGCAAGTGACAGGCGAAAAACTGTTTTTT
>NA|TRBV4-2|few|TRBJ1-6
CASSQGLNNSPLHF
TGTGCCAGCAGCCAAGGACTCAATAATTCACCCCTCCACTTT
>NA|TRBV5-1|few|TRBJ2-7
CASSLAGNSYEQYF
TGCGCCAGCAGCTTGGCCGGGAACTCCTACGAGCAGTACTTC
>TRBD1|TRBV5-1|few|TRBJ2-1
CASSLGDSHNEQFF
TGCGCCAGCAGCTTAGGGGACAGTCACAATGAGCAGTTCTTC
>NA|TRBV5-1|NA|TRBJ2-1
CASSLSYSYNEQFF
TGCGCCAGCAGCCTCTCTTACTCCTACAATGAGCAGTTCTTC
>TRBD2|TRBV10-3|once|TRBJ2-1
CAISADSGRYEQFF
TGTGCCATCAGTGCGGATAGCGGGAGGTATGAGCAGTTCTTC
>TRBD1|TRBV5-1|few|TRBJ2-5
CASSFSGTGEETQYF
TGCGCCAGCAGCTTTTCCGGGACAGGGGAAGAGACCCAGTACTTC
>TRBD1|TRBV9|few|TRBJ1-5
CASSAFSGAGQGGFILSNQPQHF
TGTGCCAGCAGCGCCTTCAGTGGGGCCGGACAGGGAGGTTTCATACTTAGCAATCAGCCCCAGCATTTT
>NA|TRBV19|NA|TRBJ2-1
CASSIDRGGSYNEQFF
TGTGCCAGTAGTATAGATCGCGGAGGTAGCTACAATGAGCAGTTCTTC
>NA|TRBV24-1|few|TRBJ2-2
CATSDLRPPNTGELFF
TGTGCCACCAGTGATTTGAGGCCCCCGAACACCGGGGAGCTGTTTTTT
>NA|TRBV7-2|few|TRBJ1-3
CASSSQAGGAGNTIYF
TGTGCCAGCAGCTCACAGGCGGGGGGCGCTGGAAACACCATATATTTT
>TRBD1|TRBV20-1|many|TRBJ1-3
CSAKGQGAGNTIYF
TGCAGTGCTAAAGGACAGGGAGCAGGAAACACCATATATTTT
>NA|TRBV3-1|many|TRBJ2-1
CASSQGQDFYNEQFF
TGTGCCAGCAGCCAAGGCCAGGACTTCTACAATGAGCAGTTCTTC
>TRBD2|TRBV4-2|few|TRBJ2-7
CASSQELAGGSSYEQYF
TGTGCCAGCAGCCAAGAACTAGCGGGAGGGAGCTCCTACGAGCAGTACTTC
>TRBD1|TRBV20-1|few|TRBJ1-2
CSAPSQGARVSYGYTF
TGCAGTGCTCCTAGCCAGGGGGCGCGTGTGTCCTATGGCTACACCTTC
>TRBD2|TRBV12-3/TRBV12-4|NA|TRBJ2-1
CASSLAGTSVNEQFF
TGTGCCAGCAGTTTGGCCGGGACTAGCGTTAATGAGCAGTTCTTC
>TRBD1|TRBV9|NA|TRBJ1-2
CASSGDRGHNYGYTF
TGTGCCAGCAGCGGCGACAGGGGCCATAACTATGGCTACACCTTC
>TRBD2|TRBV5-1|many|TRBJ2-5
CASSRGSGMETQYF
TGCGCCAGCAGCCGTGGTAGCGGGATGGAGACCCAGTACTTC
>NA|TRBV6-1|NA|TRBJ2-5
CASRRLVDIQTQYF
TGTGCCAGCAGGAGACTAGTGGATATCCAGACCCAGTACTTC
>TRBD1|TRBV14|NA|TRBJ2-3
CASSHSTPGQGRTDTQYF
TGTGCCAGCAGCCATTCTACTCCGGGACAGGGACGCACAGATACGCAGTATTTT
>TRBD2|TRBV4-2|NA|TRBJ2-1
CASSQESRTSGGRYNEQFF
TGTGCCAGCAGCCAAGAGTCTCGGACTAGCGGGGGAAGGTACAATGAGCAGTTCTTC
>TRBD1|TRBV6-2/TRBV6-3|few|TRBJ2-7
CASRATGTGFSYEQYF
TGTGCCAGCAGAGCAACCGGGACAGGGTTCTCCTACGAGCAGTACTTC
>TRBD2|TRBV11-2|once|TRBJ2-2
CASGQALAGEAGELFF
TGTGCCAGCGGACAAGCCCTAGCGGGAGAGGCCGGGGAGCTGTTTTTT
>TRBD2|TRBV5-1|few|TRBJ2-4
CASSPGTSGRSKNIQYF
TGCGCCAGCAGCCCTGGGACTAGCGGGAGATCCAAAAACATTCAGTACTTC
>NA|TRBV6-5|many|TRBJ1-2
CASTETGGGYTF
TGTGCCAGCACAGAGACAGGCGGGGGCTACACCTTC
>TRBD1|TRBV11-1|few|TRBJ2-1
CASSLYRDSYNEQFF
TGTGCCAGCAGCTTGTACCGGGACAGCTACAATGAGCAGTTCTTC
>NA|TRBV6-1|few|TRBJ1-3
CASSSNAGNTIYF
TGTGCCAGCAGTTCGAATGCTGGAAACACCATATATTTT
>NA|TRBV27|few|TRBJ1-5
CASSQGVSNQPQHF
TGTGCCAGTTCACAGGGAGTCAGCAATCAGCCCCAGCATTTT
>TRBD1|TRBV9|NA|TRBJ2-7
CASSGWTGGSYEQYF
TGTGCCAGCAGCGGATGGACAGGGGGCTCCTACGAGCAGTACTTC
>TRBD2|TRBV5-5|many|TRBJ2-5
CASSLGTSGETQYF
TGTGCCAGCAGCTTAGGGACTAGTGGCGAGACCCAGTACTTC
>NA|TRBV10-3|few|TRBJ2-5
CAISVPGDQETQYF
TGTGCCATCAGTGTCCCGGGGGACCAAGAGACCCAGTACTTC
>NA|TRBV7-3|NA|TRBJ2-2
CASSSLPAGSSGELFF
TGTGCCAGCAGCTCCCTCCCAGCAGGTTCCAGCGGGGAGCTGTTTTTT
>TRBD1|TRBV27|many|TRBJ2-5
CASNPNRGLGTQYF
TGTGCCAGCAACCCAAACAGGGGGCTCGGGACCCAGTACTTC
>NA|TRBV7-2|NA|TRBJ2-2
CASSLAGGGLALRTGELFF
TGTGCCAGCAGCTTAGCGGGGGGTGGTTTGGCTCTCCGCACCGGGGAGCTGTTTTTT
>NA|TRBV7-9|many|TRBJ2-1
CASSLTGGFDSEQFF
TGTGCCAGCAGCCTAACGGGTGGATTCGATTCCGAGCAGTTCTTC
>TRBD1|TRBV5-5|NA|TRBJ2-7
CASSSPGQGADEQYF
TGTGCCAGCAGCTCACCGGGACAGGGAGCAGACGAGCAGTACTTC
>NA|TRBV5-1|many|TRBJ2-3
CASSLGGAGTDTQYF
TGCGCCAGCAGCTTGGGTGGGGCCGGCACAGATACGCAGTATTTT